Sequencing of this T cell receptor (beta chain) was carried out in a study of T cells in Graves' hyperthyroidism and ophthalmopathy. V lost 0 bases to trimming and J lost 5 bases, with 11 bases between them. The germline gives CDR1 SGDLS, CDR2 YYNGEE. The CDR3 extends over 14 amino acids. What was amplified from RNA transcripts were TCR beta CDR3 regions. Using the HTBI primer set, a first-round RT-PCR was run on the TCR CDR3. TCRdb re-called the multiplex PCR reads with MiXCR, one entry per CDR3 protein. The sample contains under 350,000 distinct CDR3 sequences, 17% of which appear only once. This sequence joins TRBV9 and TRBJ2-5; D might be TRBD1 or TRBD2, each matching 6 bases. This sequence originates from a woman in her sixties with Graves' ophthalmopathy. Material: blood. The CDR3 nucleotides read TGTGCCAGCAGCGTAGAGGGGGGTACGGAGACCCAGTACTTC. Translation gives CASSVEGGTETQYF.